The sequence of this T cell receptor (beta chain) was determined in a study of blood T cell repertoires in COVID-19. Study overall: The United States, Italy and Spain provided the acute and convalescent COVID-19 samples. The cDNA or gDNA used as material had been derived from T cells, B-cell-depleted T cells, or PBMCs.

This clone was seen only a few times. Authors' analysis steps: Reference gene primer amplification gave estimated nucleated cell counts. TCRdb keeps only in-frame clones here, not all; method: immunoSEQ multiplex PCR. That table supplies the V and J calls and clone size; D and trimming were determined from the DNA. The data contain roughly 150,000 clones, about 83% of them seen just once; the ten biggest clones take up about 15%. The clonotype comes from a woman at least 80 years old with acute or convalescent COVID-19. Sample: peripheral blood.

This CDR3 is CSVEDGAGIGYGYTF. As DNA, the CDR3 is TGCAGCGTTGAAGATGGGGCAGGGATAGGCTATGGCTACACCTTC. The chain links TRBV29-1 to TRBJ1-2; D possibly corresponds to TRBD1 (5 bases). Trimming shortened V by 0 bases and J by 4 bases, and 15 bases separated the two germline ends. Germline CDR1 and CDR2: SQVTM and ANQGSEA. The CDR3 extends over 15 amino acids.